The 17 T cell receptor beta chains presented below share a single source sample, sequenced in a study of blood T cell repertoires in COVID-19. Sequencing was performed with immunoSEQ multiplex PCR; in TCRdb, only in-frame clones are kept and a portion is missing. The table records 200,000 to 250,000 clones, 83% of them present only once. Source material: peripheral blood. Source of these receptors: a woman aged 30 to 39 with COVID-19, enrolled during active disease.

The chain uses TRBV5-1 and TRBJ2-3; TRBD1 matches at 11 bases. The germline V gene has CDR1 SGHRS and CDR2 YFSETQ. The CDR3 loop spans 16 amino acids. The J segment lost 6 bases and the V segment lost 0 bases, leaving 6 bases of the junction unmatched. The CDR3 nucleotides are TGCGCCAGCAGCTTGGGAGGGACAGGGGGTGATGATACGCAGTATTTT. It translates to CASSLGGTGGDDTQYF.

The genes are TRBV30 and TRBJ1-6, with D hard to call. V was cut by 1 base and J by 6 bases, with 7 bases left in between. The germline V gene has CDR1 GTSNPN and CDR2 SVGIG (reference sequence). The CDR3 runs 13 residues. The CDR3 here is CAWSAILNSPLHF. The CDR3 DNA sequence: TGTGCCTGGAGTGCTATACTTAATTCACCCCTCCACTTT.

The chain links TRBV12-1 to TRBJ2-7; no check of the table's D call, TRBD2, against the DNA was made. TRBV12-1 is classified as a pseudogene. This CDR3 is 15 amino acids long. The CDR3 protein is CASSPLLAGVNEQYF. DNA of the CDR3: TGTGCCAGCAGCCCCTTACTAGCGGGAGTGAACGAGCAGTACTTC.

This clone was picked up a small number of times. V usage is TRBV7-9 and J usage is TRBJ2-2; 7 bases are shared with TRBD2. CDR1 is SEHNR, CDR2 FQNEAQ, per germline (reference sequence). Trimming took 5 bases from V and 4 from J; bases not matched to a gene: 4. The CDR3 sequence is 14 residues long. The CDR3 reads CASSLGGITGELFF. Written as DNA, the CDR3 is TGTGCCAGCAGCCTGGGAGGGATCACCGGGGAGCTGTTTTTT.

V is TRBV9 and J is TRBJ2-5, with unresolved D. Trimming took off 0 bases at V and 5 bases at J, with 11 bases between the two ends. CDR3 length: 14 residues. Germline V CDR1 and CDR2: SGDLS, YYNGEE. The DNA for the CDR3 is TGTGCCAGCAGCGTAGGGCGAGGCCAGGAGACCCAGTACTTC. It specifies CASSVGRGQETQYF.

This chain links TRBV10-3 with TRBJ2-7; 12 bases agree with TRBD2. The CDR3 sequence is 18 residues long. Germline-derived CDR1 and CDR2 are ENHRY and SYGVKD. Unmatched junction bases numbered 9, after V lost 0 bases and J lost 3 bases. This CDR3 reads CAISESKVLAGGRYEQYF. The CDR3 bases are TGTGCCATCAGTGAGTCGAAAGTACTAGCGGGGGGCCGCTACGAGCAGTACTTC.

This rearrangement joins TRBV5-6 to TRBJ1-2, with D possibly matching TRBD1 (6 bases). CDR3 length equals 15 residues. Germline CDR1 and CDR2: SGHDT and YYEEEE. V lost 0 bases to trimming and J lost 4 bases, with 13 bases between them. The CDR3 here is CASSLVQGNSYGYTF. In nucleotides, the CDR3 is TGTGCCAGCAGCTTGGTACAGGGCAATTCCTATGGCTACACCTTC.

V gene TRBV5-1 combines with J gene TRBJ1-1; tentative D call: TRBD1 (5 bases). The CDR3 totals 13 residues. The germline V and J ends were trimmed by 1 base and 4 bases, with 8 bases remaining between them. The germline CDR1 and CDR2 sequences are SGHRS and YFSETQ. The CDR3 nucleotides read TGCGCCAGCAGCTTGCAGGGTACCACTGAAGCTTTCTTT. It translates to CASSLQGTTEAFF.

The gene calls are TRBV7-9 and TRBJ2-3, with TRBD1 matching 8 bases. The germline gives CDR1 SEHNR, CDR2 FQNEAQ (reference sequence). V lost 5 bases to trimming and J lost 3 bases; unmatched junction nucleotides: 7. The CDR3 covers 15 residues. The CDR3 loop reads CASSRPTGETDTQYF. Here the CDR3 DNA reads TGTGCCAGCAGCCGACCGACAGGGGAAACAGATACGCAGTATTTT.

The CDR3 DNA is TGTGCCAGCCGGGACAGACAAGAGACCCAGTACTTC. Translating gives CASRDRQETQYF. V is TRBV2 and J is TRBJ2-5, with 7 bases that match TRBD1. With 8 bases clipped from V and 2 bases from J, the junction kept 2 bases outside the gene matches. Per the germline V gene, CDR1 is SNHLY and CDR2 is FYNNEI. The CDR3 loop spans 12 amino acids.

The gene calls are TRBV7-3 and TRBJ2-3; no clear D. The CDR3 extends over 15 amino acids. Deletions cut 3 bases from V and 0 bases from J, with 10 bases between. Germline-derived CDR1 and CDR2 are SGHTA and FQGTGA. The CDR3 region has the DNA TGTGCCAGCAGCTTCCTTGGGCTTAGCACAGATACGCAGTATTTT. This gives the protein CASSFLGLSTDTQYF.

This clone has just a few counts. The CDR3 nucleotides are TGTGCCAGCAGTAGGGACATCTCGGAAAAACTGTTTTTT. This encodes CASSRDISEKLFF. This rearrangement joins TRBV7-9 to TRBJ1-4; D may be TRBD1 (6 bases). V shed 6 bases and J shed 8 bases, with 13 bases lying between them. The CDR3 loop spans 13 amino acids. CDR1 is SEHNR and CDR2 is FQNEAQ in the germline V gene (reference sequence). Using reference TRBV7-9 and TRBJ1-4 for the parts outside the CDR3, the full variable domain is DTGVSQNPRHKITKRGQNVTFRCDPISEHNRLYWYRQTLGQGPEFLTYFQNEAQLEKSRLLSDRFSAERPKGSFSTLEIQRTEQGDSAMYLCASSRDISEKLFFGSGTQLSVL.

CDR3 DNA: TGCGCCAGCAGCTTAAGTCCAGGGGTCTCCAATGAGCAGTTCTTC. It encodes CASSLSPGVSNEQFF. The rearrangement joins TRBV5-1 to TRBJ2-1; perhaps TRBD1 as D (6 bases). Trimming removed 2 bases from V and 6 bases from J, with 15 bases in between. The CDR3 runs 15 residues. CDR1 and CDR2 from the germline V gene are SGHRS and YFSETQ.

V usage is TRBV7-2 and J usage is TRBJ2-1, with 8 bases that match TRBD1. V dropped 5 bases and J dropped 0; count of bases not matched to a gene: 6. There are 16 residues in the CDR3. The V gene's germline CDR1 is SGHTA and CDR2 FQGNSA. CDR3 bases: TGTGCCAGCAGCCCGCCGGGGACAGGCTCCTACAATGAGCAGTTCTTC. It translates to CASSPPGTGSYNEQFF.

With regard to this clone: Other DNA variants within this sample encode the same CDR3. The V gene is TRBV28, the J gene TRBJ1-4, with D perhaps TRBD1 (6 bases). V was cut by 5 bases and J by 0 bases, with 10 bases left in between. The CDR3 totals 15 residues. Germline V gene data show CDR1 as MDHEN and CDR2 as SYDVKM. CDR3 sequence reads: CASSPTGATNEKLFF. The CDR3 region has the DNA TGTGCCAGCAGTCCGACAGGAGCAACTAATGAAAAACTGTTTTTT.

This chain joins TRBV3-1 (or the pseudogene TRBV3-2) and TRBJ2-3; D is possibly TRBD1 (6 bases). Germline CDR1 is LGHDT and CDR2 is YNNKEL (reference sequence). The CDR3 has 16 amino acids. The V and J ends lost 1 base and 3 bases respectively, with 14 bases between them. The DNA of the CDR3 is TGTGCCAGCAGCCAAGGCAGGGGTTGGATGACAGATACGCAGTATTTT. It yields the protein CASSQGRGWMTDTQYF.

CDR3 sequence reads: CASSWRTGAVETQYF. The CDR3 DNA is TGTGCCAGCAGCTGGAGGACAGGGGCGGTCGAGACCCAGTACTTC. The chain is built from TRBV5-6 and TRBJ2-5; 9 bases are a match to TRBD1. The CDR3 extends over 15 amino acids. Trimming cost V 3 bases and J 5 bases; bases outside gene matches: 8. CDR1 SGHDT and CDR2 YYEEEE come from the germline V gene.